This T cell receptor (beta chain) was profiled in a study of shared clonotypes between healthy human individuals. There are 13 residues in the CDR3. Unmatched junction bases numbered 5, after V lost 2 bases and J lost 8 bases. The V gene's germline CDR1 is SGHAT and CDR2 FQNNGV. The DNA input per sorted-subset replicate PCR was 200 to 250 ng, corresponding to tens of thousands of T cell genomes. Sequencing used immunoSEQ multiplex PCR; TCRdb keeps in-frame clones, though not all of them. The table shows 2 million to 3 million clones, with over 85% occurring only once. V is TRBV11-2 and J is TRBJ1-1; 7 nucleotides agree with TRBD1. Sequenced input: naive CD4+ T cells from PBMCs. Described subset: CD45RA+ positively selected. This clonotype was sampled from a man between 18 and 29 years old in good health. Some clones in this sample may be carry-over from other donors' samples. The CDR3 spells CASSLSVQGEAFF. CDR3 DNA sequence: TGTGCCAGCAGCTTATCGGTACAGGGGGAAGCTTTCTTT. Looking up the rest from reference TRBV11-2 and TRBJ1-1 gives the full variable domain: EAGVAQSPRYKIIEKRQSVAFWCNPISGHATLYWYQQILGQGPKLLIQFQNNGVVDDSQLPKDRFSAERLKGVDSTLKIQPAKLEDSAVYLCASSLSVQGEAFFGQGTRLTVV.